This TCR beta chain derives from a study of Graves' ophthalmopathy and Graves' hyperthyroidism. Germline trimming cut 1 base from V and 3 bases from J; bases unmatched to any gene: 6. The CDR3 runs 16 residues. CDR1 is SEHNR, CDR2 FQNEAQ, per germline (reference sequence). For repertoire sequencing, the TCR beta CDR3 regions were amplified from RNA transcripts. First-round RT-PCR with HTBI primers preceded a second-round multiplex PCR. Via MiXCR, TCRdb re-called the multiplex PCR reads, giving one row per CDR3 protein. The sample carries around 590,000 distinct CDR3 sequences, 35% to 40% recorded once.

The sample was peripheral blood or thyroid tissue (not recorded which). This TCR was recovered from an adult man with Graves' hyperthyroidism. The chain couples TRBV7-9 to TRBJ2-7; 10 nucleotides align to TRBD2. CDR3 loop: CASSLELAGTNYEQYF. In DNA, the CDR3 is TGTGCCAGCAGCTTAGAACTAGCGGGGACTAACTACGAGCAGTACTTC.